The 14 T cell receptor beta chains reported below all come from one sample, sequenced in a study of T cells in Graves' hyperthyroidism and ophthalmopathy. Using RNA transcripts as the source, TCR beta CDR3 regions were amplified. The TCR CDR3 first-round RT-PCR relied on the HTBI primer set. TCRdb reprocessed the multiplex PCR reads with MiXCR, giving one entry per CDR3 protein. The data contain hundreds of thousands of distinct CDR3 sequences, around a third of them seen just once; the ten biggest clones take up roughly 30%. Sequenced: blood. These receptor sequences come from a woman aged 40 to 50 with Graves' hyperthyroidism.

The rearrangement joins TRBV30 to TRBJ1-6; unclear D gene. Looked up from germline, CDR1 is GTSNPN and CDR2 is SVGIG (reference sequence). Trimming removed 4 bases from V and 8 bases from J, with 9 bases in between. The CDR3 is made up of 12 amino acids. The CDR3 loop reads CAWTLVDSPLHF. The CDR3 DNA is TGTGCCTGGACCCTCGTTGATTCACCCCTCCACTTT.

This clonotype was counted many times. The chain combines TRBV9 with TRBJ1-5; 9 positions agree with TRBD1. V shed 4 bases and J 5 bases; nucleotides not matched to a gene: 4. This CDR3 region has 14 residues. In germline, CDR1 is SGDLS, CDR2 YYNGEE. The CDR3 loop is CASSTGQGYQPQHF. The CDR3 DNA sequence: TGTGCCAGCAGCACGGGACAGGGATATCAGCCCCAGCATTTT.

The V call is TRBV20-1, the J call TRBJ1-2; 7 bases fit TRBD1. Trimming removed 2 bases from V and 4 bases from J; junction bases left unmatched: 10. There are 15 residues in the CDR3. CDR1 and CDR2 from the germline V gene are DFQATT and SNEGSKA (reference sequence). The CDR3 region is CSARTTGNPFYGYTF. CDR3 in DNA: TGCAGTGCTAGAACGACAGGGAACCCGTTCTATGGCTACACCTTC.

The chain couples TRBV7-9 to TRBJ1-2; TRBD1 aligns across 8 bases. This CDR3 has 14 residues. Germline-derived CDR1 and CDR2 are SEHNR and FQNEAQ (reference sequence). V lost 11 bases and J lost 7; bases outside the gene matches: 15. The CDR3 region is CAWIRTGQDSGYTF. The CDR3 DNA follows: TGTGCCTGGATCCGAACGGGACAGGATAGTGGCTACACCTTC.

This clonotype was seen ten or more times. V usage is TRBV10-3 and J usage is TRBJ1-1; D unclear. Trimming took off 3 bases at V and 6 bases at J, with 11 bases between the two ends. The CDR3 runs to 13 residues. Germline V gene data show CDR1 as ENHRY and CDR2 as SYGVKD. The CDR3 loop reads CAISDLGSPEAFF. CDR3 sequence (DNA): TGTGCCATCAGTGACTTAGGATCTCCTGAAGCTTTCTTT.

This clonotype was found many times. The chain links TRBV15 to TRBJ2-5, with 11 bases that match TRBD2. CDR3 length equals 16 residues. CDR1 is LNHNV, CDR2 YYDKDF, per germline (reference sequence). Trimming cost V 0 bases and J 4 bases; bases outside gene matches: 4. This CDR3 reads CATSRELAGVGETQYF. CDR3 nucleotide sequence: TGTGCCACCAGCAGAGAACTAGCGGGAGTGGGAGAGACCCAGTACTTC.

The chain recombines TRBV28 with TRBJ1-2, with TRBD1 identical over 8 bases. From germline, CDR1 is MDHEN and CDR2 SYDVKM. The V gene end was trimmed by 10 bases and the J gene end by 5 bases; junction bases not matched to a gene: 12. This CDR3 has 14 amino acids. The CDR3 nucleotides read TGTGCCAACTCAGACCGGACAGGGATATATGGCTACACCTTC. Translation gives CANSDRTGIYGYTF.

This clonotype showed up many times. The V call is TRBV29-1, the J call TRBJ2-5; 7 bases fit TRBD2. V lost 2 bases to trimming and J lost 5 bases; unmatched junction nucleotides: 11. This CDR3 region has 15 residues. Looked up from germline, CDR1 is SQVTM and CDR2 is ANQGSEA. CDR3 sequence: CSVERAGRGGETQYF. In DNA, the CDR3 is TGCAGCGTTGAACGAGCGGGAAGGGGTGGGGAGACCCAGTACTTC.

This clonotype came up many times. The gene calls are TRBV15 and TRBJ1-1, with a tentative D call TRBD1 (5 bases). This CDR3 has 15 residues. V was clipped by 0 bases and J by 5 bases, with 13 bases between them. In germline, CDR1 is LNHNV, CDR2 YYDKDF (reference sequence). The CDR3: CATSRDRPSGTEAFF. As DNA, the CDR3 is TGTGCCACCAGCAGAGATCGTCCCTCAGGGACTGAAGCTTTCTTT.

This clonotype has a handful of counts. The CDR3 DNA reads TGTGCCAGCAGCTTAGATCGGGGGGGTAGTTCCACTGAAGCTTTCTTT. Translating it yields CASSLDRGGSSTEAFF. The rearrangement links TRBV7-2 to TRBJ1-1; D possibly corresponds to TRBD1 (5 bases). Deletions cut 1 base from V and 4 bases from J, with 16 bases between. Germline CDR1 reads SGHTA; CDR2 reads FQGNSA. There are 16 residues in the CDR3.

This clonotype was seen more than once but under ten times. The J gene is TRBJ2-7, the V gene TRBV7-9; TRBD1 matches 10 bases. V trimming: 6 bases; J trimming: 4 bases; junction bases outside the gene matches: 9. This CDR3 is built from 15 residues. In germline, CDR1 is SEHNR, CDR2 FQNEAQ (reference sequence). The CDR3 DNA follows: TGTGCCAGCAGTTATACCGGGACAGGGGCATACGAGCAGTACTTC. Protein product: CASSYTGTGAYEQYF. The whole variable domain, filled in from reference TRBV7-9 and TRBJ2-7, reads DTGVSQNPRHKITKRGQNVTFRCDPISEHNRLYWYRQTLGQGPEFLTYFQNEAQLEKSRLLSDRFSAERPKGSFSTLEIQRTEQGDSAMYLCASSYTGTGAYEQYFGPGTRLTVT.

This clonotype turned up a few times. The chain recombines TRBV5-1 with TRBJ2-7; D unresolved. CDR3 length equals 17 residues. V lost 4 bases, J lost 1 base, and 21 bases lay in between. Germline CDR1 is SGHRS and CDR2 is YFSETQ. The CDR3 spells CASSQDALGDLSYEQYF. The CDR3 DNA reads TGCGCCAGCAGCCAAGATGCGCTGGGCGACCTTTCCTACGAGCAGTACTTC.

The chain links TRBV20-1 to TRBJ1-5; possible D gene TRBD1, 6 bases. CDR1 DFQATT and CDR2 SNEGSKA come from the germline V gene (reference sequence). The CDR3 totals 15 residues. V was shortened by 4 bases and J by 7 bases, with 20 bases between the two germline ends. CDR3 amino acids: CSAKGGLGGRQPQHF. CDR3 DNA: TGCAGTGCTAAGGGCGGCCTTGGGGGCCGACAGCCCCAGCATTTT.

This clonotype showed up just a few times. The V call is TRBV7-2, the J call TRBJ1-4; TRBD1 agrees at 9 bases. With 7 bases clipped from V and 7 bases from J, the junction kept 7 bases outside the gene matches. Germline CDR1 reads SGHTA; CDR2 reads FQGNSA. The CDR3 has 14 residues. The CDR3 sequence is CASTKQGAPEKLFF. CDR3 DNA sequence: TGTGCCAGCACCAAACAGGGGGCGCCTGAAAAACTGTTTTTT.